Listed below are T cell receptor beta chains from one sample, sequenced in a study of blood T cell repertoires in COVID-19. Libraries were prepared by immunoSEQ multiplex PCR; TCRdb keeps only in-frame clonotypes and omits some of them. Found here are roughly 200,000 clones, approximately 88% of them singletons; the top ten hold about 27%. The sequencing input was peripheral blood. These receptor sequences come from a man aged 35-49 years with acute or convalescent COVID-19. The CDR3 runs from the conserved cysteine through the conserved F or W. A D gene is named only where the DNA matches it firmly. Clone size, where shown, is once, few, many, or a class for clones that have expanded.

d_call clone_size j_call v_call cdr3_nt cdr3_aa
. . TRBJ1-2 TRBV29-1 TGCAGCGTTGAAGAAAAGGGGAGGATGATCTATGGCTACACCTTC CSVEEKGRMIYGYTF
TRBD1 . TRBJ1-6 TRBV3-1/TRBV3-2 TGTGCCAGCAGCCAAGATGCGGGGACAGCCTTTTGGGGTAATTCACCCCTCCACTTT CASSQDAGTAFWGNSPLHF
. once TRBJ2-7 TRBV5-1 TGCGCCAGCAGCTGGACGGGGGAGTTCGCCTACGAGCAGTACTTC CASSWTGEFAYEQYF
TRBD2 . TRBJ2-1 TRBV25-1 TGTGCCAGCAGTGAAACGGGGATAGCGGGAGGGCCGGGGCAGTTCTTC CASSETGIAGGPGQFF
TRBD1 . TRBJ1-1 TRBV29-1 TGCAGCGTTAGCAGGGGGGAGACTGAAGCTTTCTTT CSVSRGETEAFF
. . TRBJ1-4 TRBV6-5 TGTGCCAGCAGAGTCACAGGCCTTAATGAAAAACTGTTTTTT CASRVTGLNEKLFF
TRBD1 . TRBJ2-3 TRBV10-3 TGTGCCATCAGTCCCGGGACAGGGGAAGCAGATACGCAGTATTTT CAISPGTGEADTQYF
. . TRBJ1-1 TRBV5-1 TGCGCCAGCAGTTCGGCAGGAGGGGACACTGAAGCTTTCTTT CASSSAGGDTEAFF
TRBD2 . TRBJ2-7 TRBV7-9 TGTGCCAGCAGCCTAAGGACTAGCGGCACCTCCTACGAGCAGTACTTC CASSLRTSGTSYEQYF
. . TRBJ1-3 TRBV5-1 TGCGCCAGCAGCCCCGGAAGGGGTTCTGGAAACACCATATATTTT CASSPGRGSGNTIYF
TRBD2 few TRBJ2-5 TRBV5-4 TGTGCCAGCAGCGGGAAAGCGGGAGGGCGGGAGACCCAGTACTTC CASSGKAGGRETQYF
TRBD1 . TRBJ1-2 TRBV2 TGTGCCAGCAGTGAAAGTCCGACAGGGGTGGATGGCTACACCTTC CASSESPTGVDGYTF
TRBD1 once TRBJ1-1 TRBV6-6 TGTGCCAGCAGTTACGCGACAGGGAGGACTGAAGCTTTCTTT CASSYATGRTEAFF
TRBD2 . TRBJ2-5 TRBV10-3 TGTGCCATCAGTGAGTCCAGGGCTAGCGGGAGCCGGGAGACCCAGTACTTC CAISESRASGSRETQYF
TRBD1 . TRBJ1-2 TRBV7-2 TGTGCCAGCAGCTCTGACAGGGGCAACTATGGCTACACCTTC CASSSDRGNYGYTF
TRBD1 . TRBJ1-5 TRBV5-6 TGTGCCAGCAGCCAGAGCCGGGACAGGGGATGGAAGGTTGGTCAGCCCCAGCATTTT CASSQSRDRGWKVGQPQHF
. few TRBJ1-5 TRBV4-3 TGCGCCAGCAGCCAAGATTTTGGGGGCTATAGCAATCAGCCCCAGCATTTT CASSQDFGGYSNQPQHF
. . TRBJ1-5 TRBV12-3/TRBV12-4 TGTGCCAGCAGGTCCCTTGACAGGCCCCAGCATTTT CASRSLDRPQHF
. . TRBJ2-3 TRBV4-3 TGCGCCAGCAGCCGTTACCCAAGCCAGGCAGATACGCAGTATTTT CASSRYPSQADTQYF
TRBD1 . TRBJ1-5 TRBV19 TGTGCCAGTAGTACACCACCACAGGGGGGGAATAGCAATCAGCCCCAGCATTTT CASSTPPQGGNSNQPQHF
. . TRBJ1-4 TRBV7-3 TGTGCCAGCAGCTTAACAGGGGATGAAAAACTGTTTTTT CASSLTGDEKLFF
. few TRBJ1-5 TRBV24-1 TGTGCCACCAGTGGGGGCCTCAATCAGCCCCAGCATTTT CATSGGLNQPQHF
. . TRBJ2-3 TRBV14 TGTGCCAGCAGCCAAGAAACGGTGAGCACAGATACGCAGTATTTT CASSQETVSTDTQYF
TRBD2 . TRBJ2-7 TRBV5-4 TGTGCCAGCAGCCTAGGACTAGCGGGAGGGTACTCCTACGAGCAGTACTTC CASSLGLAGGYSYEQYF
. . TRBJ1-2 TRBV4-1 TGCGCCAGCAGCCAAGATGGGTCCGCGGTGCCCTATGGCTACACCTTC CASSQDGSAVPYGYTF
TRBD2 once TRBJ2-1 TRBV9 TGTGCCAGCAGCGTCAGGCGGGGGGACTCCTACAATGAGCAGTTCTTC CASSVRRGDSYNEQFF
. . TRBJ1-1 TRBV18 TGTGCCAGCTCAGTAGGGGATGAAGTTTTCTTT CASSVGDEVFF
TRBD1 . TRBJ1-5 TRBV2 TGTGCCAGCAGTGCAGGGGGGCCGGGGCAGCCCCAGCATTTT CASSAGGPGQPQHF
. . TRBJ2-2 TRBV7-9 TGTGCCAGCAGCTCGACAGTCACCGGGGAGCTGTTTTTT CASSSTVTGELFF
. . TRBJ1-2 TRBV6-5 TGTGCCAGCAGTCCAACCCGGGGGGCGAATGGCTACACCTTC CASSPTRGANGYTF
TRBD1 . TRBJ2-7 TRBV27 TGTGCCAGCAGTTTGCGGGACAGGCTTAAAGGGCAGTACTTC CASSLRDRLKGQYF
. . TRBJ1-2 TRBV3-1/TRBV3-2 TGTGCCAGCAGCCAAGTCTCAGGGGTAGGCTATGGCTACACCTTC CASSQVSGVGYGYTF
TRBD2 . TRBJ2-3 TRBV5-1 TGCGCCAGCAGCTATGGGGGAGGGTCAGATACGCAGTATTTT CASSYGGGSDTQYF
. . TRBJ2-1 TRBV12-5 TGTGCTAGTGGTTTGGGGCTAGATGAGTTCTTC CASGLGLDEFF
. . TRBJ2-7 TRBV3-1/TRBV3-2 TGTGCCAGCAGCCAAGCGCCTACCTCCTACGAGCAGTACTTC CASSQAPTSYEQYF
TRBD2 . TRBJ2-1 TRBV3-1/TRBV3-2 TGTGCCAGCAGCCCGGAGGGGCTAGCGGGAGTCGAGCAGTTCTTC CASSPEGLAGVEQFF
. . TRBJ1-4 TRBV20-1 TGCAGTGCTAGTAGAGAGTTCGTCAGGGATGAAAAACTGTTTTTT CSASREFVRDEKLFF
. . TRBJ2-5 TRBV7-6 TGTGCCAGCAGCTTGGAGGGCGGCGAGACCCAGTACTTC CASSLEGGETQYF
. . TRBJ2-4 TRBV11-2 TGTGCCAGCAGCTTGGTCGGTCGGAACATTCAGTACTTC CASSLVGRNIQYF
TRBD2 few TRBJ2-1 TRBV5-4 TGTGCCAGCAGCCCCCTGGGGAGCGGGGCGTACAATGAGCAGTTCTTC CASSPLGSGAYNEQFF
. . TRBJ2-4 TRBV10-3 TGTGCCACCAATCCGGGAGTAGCCAAAAACATTCAGTACTTC CATNPGVAKNIQYF
TRBD1 . TRBJ2-3 TRBV30 TGTGCCTGGACTCACAGGGGGGACACAGATACGCAGTATTTT CAWTHRGDTDTQYF
TRBD1 . TRBJ2-1 TRBV19 TGTGCCAGTCGATGGGACAGGGAGAGGAATGAGCAGTTCTTC CASRWDRERNEQFF
TRBD1 . TRBJ2-7 TRBV4-2 TGTGCCAGCAGCCAAGATCGGGGACAGGGCTACGAGCAGTACTTC CASSQDRGQGYEQYF
. . TRBJ1-4 TRBV11-2 TGTGCCAGCAGCTTAAGTCCGGGAGAAAAACTGTTTTTT CASSLSPGEKLFF
TRBD1 once TRBJ2-1 TRBV30 TGTGCCTGCGGGAGGGACAGGGGCTACAATGAGCAGTTCTTC CACGRDRGYNEQFF
. . TRBJ2-3 TRBV7-2 TGTGCCAGCAGCTTAGTTAGGCTAGCCGATACGCAGTATTTT CASSLVRLADTQYF
. . TRBJ1-3 TRBV4-1 TGCGCCAGCAGCCAACTACAGGGCTCTGGAAACACCATATATTTT CASSQLQGSGNTIYF
. . TRBJ2-1 TRBV3-1/TRBV3-2 TGTGCCAGCAGCCCTCAAGGGACTTTAAGCTCCTACAATGAGCAGTTCTTC CASSPQGTLSSYNEQFF
TRBD2 once TRBJ2-5 TRBV4-2 TGTGCCAGCAGCCAACCTGGACTAGCGAGCGAGACCCAGTACTTC CASSQPGLASETQYF
TRBD1 once TRBJ1-2 TRBV2 TGTGCCAGCAGTCTCGGGACAGGGGGCGGTGGCTACACCTTC CASSLGTGGGGYTF
. . TRBJ1-1 TRBV5-6 TGTGCCAGCAGCTTGGCCCTCTGGGCAGCCGAAGCTTTCTTT CASSLALWAAEAFF
. few TRBJ1-4 TRBV3-1/TRBV3-2 TGTGCCAGCAGCCAAGCAGGGCAGGGGCATGAAAAACTGTTTTTT CASSQAGQGHEKLFF
TRBD2 . TRBJ2-7 TRBV18 TGTGCCAGCTCAACGGGGGGTGAAAGCTCCTACGAGCAGTACTTC CASSTGGESSYEQYF
. . TRBJ1-5 TRBV7-2 TGTGCCAGCAGCTTAGAAGCGGAGAGCAATCAGCCCCAGCATTTT CASSLEAESNQPQHF
. . TRBJ2-7 TRBV5-4 TGTGCCAGCAGCTCCCGGGGGGCGTACGAGCAGTACTTC CASSSRGAYEQYF